These T cell receptor beta chains were read from a single sample in a study of shared clonotypes between healthy human individuals. Assay: immunoSEQ multiplex PCR; the TCRdb copy retains only in-frame clones and omits some. Among roughly 1,100,000 clones listed, under 80% were seen once. The sequencing input was memory CD4+ T cells sorted from blood. These TCRs come from a man aged 18 to 30 in good health. CDR3s include the opening cysteine and the closing phenylalanine or tryptophan. A D gene is named only where the DNA matches it firmly. The size field is filled for only some rows; it gives once, few, many or a size class.

D	J	size	V	DNA	CDR3
NA	TRBJ1-4	NA	TRBV6-5	TGTGCCAGCTTTAAGCGCGGTAGTCGGGAAAAACTGTTTTTT	CASFKRGSREKLFF
NA	TRBJ2-1	NA	TRBV7-2	TGTGCCAGCAGCTTATACGGGGAGCAGTTCTTC	CASSLYGEQFF
NA	TRBJ2-2	NA	TRBV6-6	TGTGCCAGCACACTAGGGCTAGACGCCGGGGAGCTGTTTTTT	CASTLGLDAGELFF
NA	TRBJ1-2	once	TRBV21-1	TGTGCCAGCCTTCCCTCCTTTTGGGACCGTGGCTACACCTTC	CASLPSFWDRGYTF
NA	TRBJ2-1	NA	TRBV27	TGTGCCAGCAGTTTTGGTAGCCTTCCCTACAATGAGCAGTTCTTC	CASSFGSLPYNEQFF
TRBD1	TRBJ2-2	NA	TRBV5-1	TGCGCCAGCAGCTTGTGGACAGGGGAAATCACCGGGGAGCTGTTTTTT	CASSLWTGEITGELFF
TRBD1	TRBJ1-2	few	TRBV18	TGTGCCAGCTCACTCGACAGGGGGGTTGGCTACACCTTC	CASSLDRGVGYTF
NA	TRBJ1-1	few	TRBV18	TGTGCCAGCTCCCAACAGGGGAACACTGAAGCTTTCTTT	CASSQQGNTEAFF
TRBD2	TRBJ2-3	NA	TRBV5-1	TGCGCCAGCAGCCGCTCACTGCTACTAGCGGGGGAGAGAGATACGCAGTATTTT	CASSRSLLLAGERDTQYF
NA	TRBJ2-3	NA	TRBV7-2	TGTGCCAGCAGCTCAGAGCAGGGACGGGTGACGCAGTATTTT	CASSSEQGRVTQYF
TRBD1	TRBJ1-4	many	TRBV5-6	TGTGCCAGCAGCTACAGGGGCCCAACTAATGAAAAACTGTTTTTT	CASSYRGPTNEKLFF
NA	TRBJ1-1	NA	TRBV12-2	TGTGCAAGTCGTTTAGCGACGGGACAGGGAAGGACTGAAGCTTTCTTT	CASRLATGQGRTEAFF
NA	TRBJ2-5	NA	TRBV5-4	TGTGCCAGCAGCTTGGCCCAAGGGGAGACCCAGTACTTC	CASSLAQGETQYF
NA	TRBJ1-2	NA	TRBV18	TGTGCCAGCTCACCAAAATCAGAATCCTATGGCTACACCTTC	CASSPKSESYGYTF
TRBD1	TRBJ1-2	NA	TRBV5-1	TGCGCCAGCAGCCCAATACCGGGACAGTATGGCTACACCTTC	CASSPIPGQYGYTF
TRBD2	TRBJ2-7	NA	TRBV7-6	TGTGCCAGCAGCTTATCCGGGACTAGCGGTTACGAGCAGTACTTC	CASSLSGTSGYEQYF
TRBD1	TRBJ2-7	NA	TRBV5-1	TGCGCCAGCAGCTTGGGGCCGACAGGGGTAGGGGCCTACGAGCAGTACTTC	CASSLGPTGVGAYEQYF
TRBD2	TRBJ2-5	NA	TRBV7-2	TGTGCCAGCAGCCTTCTAGCGGGAAAAGAGACCCAGTACTTC	CASSLLAGKETQYF
NA	TRBJ1-3	NA	TRBV4-3	TGCGCCAGCAGCCAAGAATCAGGGACTGGAAACACCATATATTTT	CASSQESGTGNTIYF
NA	TRBJ2-5	NA	TRBV10-3	TGTGCCATCAGTGAGCCCGGAGCAGGGAAGTCCCAGTACTTC	CAISEPGAGKSQYF
TRBD2	TRBJ2-7	few	TRBV30	TGTGCCTGGAGGCGGACTAGCGGGAGGGCCGATCTTCGCGAGCAGTACTTC	CAWRRTSGRADLREQYF
NA	TRBJ2-7	NA	TRBV19	TGTGCCAGTAGTATAAACAGAAATACCTACGAGCAGTACTTC	CASSINRNTYEQYF
TRBD2	TRBJ2-3	NA	TRBV7-2	TGTGCCAGCAGGTCAGCTAGCGGGGGGACGGCAGATACGCAGTATTTT	CASRSASGGTADTQYF
TRBD1	TRBJ1-2	NA	TRBV4-1	TGCGCCAGCAGCCAAGGTGACAGGGGGATAAGTGGCTACACCTTC	CASSQGDRGISGYTF
TRBD1	TRBJ2-7	NA	TRBV18	TGTGCCAGCTCACCACCGATGGGACAGGTCTACGAGCAGTACTTC	CASSPPMGQVYEQYF
NA	TRBJ1-3	NA	TRBV7-2	TGTGCCAGCAGCTTAGGGGGTCCCGGAAACACCATATATTTT	CASSLGGPGNTIYF
TRBD1	TRBJ1-2	NA	TRBV28	TGTGCCAGCAGGACAGGGCCGGACTATGGCTACACCTTC	CASRTGPDYGYTF
NA	TRBJ1-4	NA	TRBV6-6	TGTGCCAGCAGCACCCCGACAGGTTTCGAGGAAAAACTGTTTTTT	CASSTPTGFEEKLFF
NA	TRBJ1-2	NA	TRBV30	TGTGCCTGGACCCGGGACATCAACTATGGCTACACCTTC	CAWTRDINYGYTF
NA	TRBJ2-3	NA	TRBV10-3	TGTGCCATCGAAAGACCGCGGGGAAAGGGCCCAGATACGCAGTATTTT	CAIERPRGKGPDTQYF
NA	TRBJ1-3	NA	TRBV10-3	TGTGCCATCAGTGAGTCGGGGGGATCTTCAGGAAACACCATATATTTT	CAISESGGSSGNTIYF
NA	TRBJ2-5	few	TRBV19	TGTGCCAGTAGTCTTCCGACTGTCCGGCTACAAGAGACCCAGTACTTC	CASSLPTVRLQETQYF
NA	TRBJ1-1	NA	TRBV18	TGTGCCAGCTCACCAAAAAGGGCGAGCACTGAAGCTTTCTTT	CASSPKRASTEAFF
NA	TRBJ1-1	NA	TRBV2	TGTGCCAGCAGCCTCAGGATAGGAGCTTTCTTT	CASSLRIGAFF
TRBD2	TRBJ2-3	NA	TRBV5-1	TGCGCCAGCAGCTTGGGGACGGGAGGGAACACAGATACGCAGTATTTT	CASSLGTGGNTDTQYF
TRBD1	TRBJ2-7	NA	TRBV19	TGTGCCAGTAGTACGGGACAGTCGCCCTACGAGCAGTACTTC	CASSTGQSPYEQYF
TRBD1	TRBJ1-2	NA	TRBV6-4	TGTGCCAGCAGTGCACAGACAGGGGGTAATGGCTACACCTTC	CASSAQTGGNGYTF
TRBD2	TRBJ2-5	few	TRBV7-7	TGTGCTAGCAGCCCGACTAGCGGAGGGATCCAAGAGACCCAGTACTTC	CASSPTSGGIQETQYF
TRBD2	TRBJ2-1	few	TRBV11-2	TGTGCCAGCAGCTTGACTAGCGGGAGGCTCTCCTCTGGTTTAGGCGAGCAGTTCTTC	CASSLTSGRLSSGLGEQFF
TRBD1	TRBJ1-4	few	TRBV6-1	TGTGCCAGCAGTTTGACAGGGGATAGAAATGAAAAACTGTTTTTT	CASSLTGDRNEKLFF